What follows describes a single T cell receptor beta chain. The target of this receptor is not known. Base qualities are not recorded, but no much larger clone differs from it by a single base. Trimming at the junction amounts to 4 bases on V and 4 bases on J, and the germline ends lie 20 bases apart. Reading the germline V gene gives CDR1 SGHTS and CDR2 YDEGEE. From cysteine to phenylalanine, the CDR3 is 16 amino acids long. The CDR3 DNA has 48 bases and is translated from base 1. Patients chosen for sequencing had shown expansion of CD8+CD57+ cells by flow cytometry. All patients had severe acquired aplastic anemia diagnosed by International Study of Aplastic Anemia and Agranulocytosis and Camitta criteria. No patient had received any therapy when blood was sampled. In the study, sorted CD4+ and CD8+ blood T cells from patients with severe aplastic anemia and from healthy subjects underwent deep sequencing of TCR repertoires. In the USA, patient enrollment took place under clinicaltrials.gov protocols 00001620, 01623167, 00001397, 00071045, 00081523 and 00961064. Ficoll-Paque density gradient centrifugation was used to isolate peripheral blood mononuclear cells. Before DNA extraction, CD4+ and CD8+ T cells were sorted with FACS or magnetic beads.

These data belong to a study of CD8+CD57+ T cells in acquired aplastic anemia (dated by TCRdb to 2017 to 2018). Study-wide context: A mean of about 3.2 ug of DNA, ranging from about 0.17 to 30 ug, was extracted from sorted CD4+ and CD8+ cells. A CD8+CD57+ expansion meant a frequency higher than the mean frequency seen in healthy subjects.

Beyond this particular receptor, the publication reports: No significant difference in CD8+ Simpson's diversity was found between patients and healthy controls (P=0.060). Roughly 30 CD8+ CDR3 sequences were found to be shared between patients and controls, but these sequences appeared to be highly expressed in patients and within the immunodominant clones of the patients.

Genomic DNA was used as template for profiling of TCR beta VDJ combinations and CDR3 sequences. An Illumina HiSeq 2000 was used for TCR repertoire sequencing. The original pipeline was this. Repertoires were assessed using TRBV/TRBJ rearrangement plots, CDR3 size and DJ length profiles, and Simpson's diversity index. Whichever DNA sequence was most abundant in the deep sequencing data was defined as the immunodominant clone. CDR3 amino acid sequences were checked for sharing between subjects and were compared against published repertoires and the VDJdb database. The public reads were run again by TCRdb, first through fastp at Q25 and then through MiXCR, and only productive beta chains were kept. Rows are unified per CDR3 protein, each entry keeping the most common DNA and genes. These V and J calls are TCRdb output, not the study's own analysis. The sample records 210,000 or so distinct CDR3 sequences, roughly 50% of which are singletons. The ten largest clones take up less than 20% of the sample.

The TCR was taken from a human donor with aplastic anemia. The sequence joins TRBV5-8 to TRBJ1-2, and the D gene may be TRBD1, 5 bases matching. Source material: sorted CD4+, CD8+, or CD8+CD57+ T cells (not recorded which) from PBMCs. The CDR3 region: CASSPGGASVSYGYTF. The bases are TGTGCCAGCAGCCCGGGTGGGGCGTCCGTGAGCTATGGCTACACCTTC.